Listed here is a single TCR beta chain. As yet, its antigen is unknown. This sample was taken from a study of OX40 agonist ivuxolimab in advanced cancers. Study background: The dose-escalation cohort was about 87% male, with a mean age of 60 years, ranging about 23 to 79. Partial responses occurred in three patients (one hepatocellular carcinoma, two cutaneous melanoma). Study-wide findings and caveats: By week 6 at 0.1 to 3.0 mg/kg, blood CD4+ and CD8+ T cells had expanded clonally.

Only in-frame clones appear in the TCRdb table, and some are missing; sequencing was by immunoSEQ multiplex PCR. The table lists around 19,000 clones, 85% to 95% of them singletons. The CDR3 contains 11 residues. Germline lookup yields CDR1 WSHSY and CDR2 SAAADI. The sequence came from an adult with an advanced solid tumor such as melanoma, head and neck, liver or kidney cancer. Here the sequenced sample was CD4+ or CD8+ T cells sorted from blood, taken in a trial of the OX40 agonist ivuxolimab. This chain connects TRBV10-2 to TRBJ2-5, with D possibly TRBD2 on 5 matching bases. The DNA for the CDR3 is TGCGCAAGCGGTGGCCTTGAGACCCAGTACTTC. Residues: CASGGLETQYF.